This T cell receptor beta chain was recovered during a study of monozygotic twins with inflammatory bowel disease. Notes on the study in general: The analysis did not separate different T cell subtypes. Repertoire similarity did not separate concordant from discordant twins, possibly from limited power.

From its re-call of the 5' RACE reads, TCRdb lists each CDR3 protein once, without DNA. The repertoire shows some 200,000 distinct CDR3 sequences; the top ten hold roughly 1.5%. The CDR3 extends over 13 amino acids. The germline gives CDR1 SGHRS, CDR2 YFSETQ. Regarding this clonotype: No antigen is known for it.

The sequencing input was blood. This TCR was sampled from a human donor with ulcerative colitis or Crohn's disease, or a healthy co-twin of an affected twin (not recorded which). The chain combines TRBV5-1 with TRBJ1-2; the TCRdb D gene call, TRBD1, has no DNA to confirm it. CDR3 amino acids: CASSVDRNYGYTF.